Sequencing of this T cell receptor beta chain was carried out in a study of low-dose radiotherapy and immunotherapy resistance in tumors. Study-wide context: The study gave Cohort 2 1 Gy per fraction every two weeks, totaling 13 Gy over 26 weeks.

Per the germline V gene, CDR1 is SGHRS and CDR2 is YFSETQ. Deletions cut 1 base from V and 1 base from J, with 11 bases between. The CDR3 loop spans 15 amino acids. cDNA synthesis used a TRAV/TRBV-specific primer set for both chains. With a V-primer adapter and a constant-region primer, TCRs were amplified for roughly 21 PCR cycles. MiXCR, run by TCRdb on the reads, gives a single entry per CDR3 protein. This sample carries thousands of distinct CDR3 sequences, around 71% of them seen once, and the ten largest clones take around 10%. This TCR derives from a human donor with advanced metastatic prostate, ovarian, gallbladder or colorectal cancer (not recorded which). This table probably holds off-target reads from a library built for another chain. The chain combines TRBV5-1 with TRBJ1-1; D unresolved. Here the CDR3 reads CASSLKLGGNTEAFF. The CDR3 DNA reads as TGCGCCAGCAGCTTGAAGCTGGGTGGGAACACTGAAGCTTTCTTT.